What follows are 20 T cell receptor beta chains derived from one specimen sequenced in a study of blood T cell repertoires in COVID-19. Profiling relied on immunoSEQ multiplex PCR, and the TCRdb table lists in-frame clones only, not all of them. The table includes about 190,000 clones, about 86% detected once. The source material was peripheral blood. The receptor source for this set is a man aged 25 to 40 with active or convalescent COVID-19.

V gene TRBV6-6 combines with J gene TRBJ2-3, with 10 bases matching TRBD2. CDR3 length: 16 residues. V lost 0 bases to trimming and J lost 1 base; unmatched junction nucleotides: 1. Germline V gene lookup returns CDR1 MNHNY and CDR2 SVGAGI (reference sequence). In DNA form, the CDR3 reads TGTGCCAGCAGTTACTCCCTAGCGGGGGGCACAGATACGCAGTATTTT. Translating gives CASSYSLAGGTDTQYF.

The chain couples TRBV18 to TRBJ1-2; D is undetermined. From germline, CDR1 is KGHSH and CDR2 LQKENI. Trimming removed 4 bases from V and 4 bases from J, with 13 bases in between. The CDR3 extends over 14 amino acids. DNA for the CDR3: TGTGCCAGCTCACGTAGTCCGCGAGGCTATGGCTACACCTTC. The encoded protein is CASSRSPRGYGYTF. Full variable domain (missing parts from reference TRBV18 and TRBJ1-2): NAGVMQNPRHLVRRRGQEARLRCSPMKGHSHVYWYRQLPEEGLKFMVYLQKENIIDESGMPKERFSAEFPKEGPSILRIQQVVRGDSAAYFCASSRSPRGYGYTFGSGTRLTVV.

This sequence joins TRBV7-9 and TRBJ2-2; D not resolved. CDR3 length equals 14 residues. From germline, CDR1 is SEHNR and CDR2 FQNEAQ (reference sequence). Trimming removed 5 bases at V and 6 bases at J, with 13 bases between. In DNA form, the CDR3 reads TGTGCCAGCAGCGCCACCGTGAGCTCCGGGGAGCTGTTTTTT. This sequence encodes CASSATVSSGELFF. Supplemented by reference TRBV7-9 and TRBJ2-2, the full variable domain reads DTGVSQNPRHKITKRGQNVTFRCDPISEHNRLYWYRQTLGQGPEFLTYFQNEAQLEKSRLLSDRFSAERPKGSFSTLEIQRTEQGDSAMYLCASSATVSSGELFFGEGSRLTVL.

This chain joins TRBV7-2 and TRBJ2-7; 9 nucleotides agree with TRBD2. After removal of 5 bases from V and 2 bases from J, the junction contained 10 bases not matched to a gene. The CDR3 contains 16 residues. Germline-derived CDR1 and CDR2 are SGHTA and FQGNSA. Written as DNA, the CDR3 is TGTGCCAGCAGCCTTAGCGGGGGAGGGTTCACCTACGAGCAGTACTTC. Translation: CASSLSGGGFTYEQYF.

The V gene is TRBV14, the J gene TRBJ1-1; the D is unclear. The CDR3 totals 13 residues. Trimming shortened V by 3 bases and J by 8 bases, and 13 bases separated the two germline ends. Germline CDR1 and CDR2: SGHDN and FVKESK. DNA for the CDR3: TGTGCCAGCAGCCACGCGCGCGCTACGGAAGCTTTCTTT. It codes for CASSHARATEAFF.

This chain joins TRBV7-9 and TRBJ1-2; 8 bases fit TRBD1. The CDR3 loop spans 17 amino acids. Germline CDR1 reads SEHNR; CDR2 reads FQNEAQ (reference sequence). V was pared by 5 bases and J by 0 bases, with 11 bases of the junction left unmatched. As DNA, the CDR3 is TGTGCCAGCAGCCCCGAGGGCAGGGGGCCTTCTAACTATGGCTACACCTTC. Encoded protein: CASSPEGRGPSNYGYTF.

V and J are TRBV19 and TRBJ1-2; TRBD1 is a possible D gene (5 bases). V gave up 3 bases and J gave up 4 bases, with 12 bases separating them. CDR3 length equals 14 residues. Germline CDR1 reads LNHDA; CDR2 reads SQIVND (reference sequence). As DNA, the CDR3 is TGTGCCAGTAGTATCGGCGACAGCGTCTATGGCTACACCTTC. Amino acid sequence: CASSIGDSVYGYTF.

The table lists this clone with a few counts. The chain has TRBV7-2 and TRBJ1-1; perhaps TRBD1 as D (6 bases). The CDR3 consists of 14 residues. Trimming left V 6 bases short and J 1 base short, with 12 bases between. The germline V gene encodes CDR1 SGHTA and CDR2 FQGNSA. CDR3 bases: TGTGCCAGCAGACAGGGCCTGGGGAACACTGAAGCTTTCTTT. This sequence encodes CASRQGLGNTEAFF.

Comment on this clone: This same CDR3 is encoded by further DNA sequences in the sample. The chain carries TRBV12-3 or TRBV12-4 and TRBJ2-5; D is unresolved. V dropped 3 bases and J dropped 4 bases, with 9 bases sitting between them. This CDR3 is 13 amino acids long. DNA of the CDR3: TGTGCCAGCAGTTTGCGCAGGATAGAGACCCAGTACTTC. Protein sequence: CASSLRRIETQYF.

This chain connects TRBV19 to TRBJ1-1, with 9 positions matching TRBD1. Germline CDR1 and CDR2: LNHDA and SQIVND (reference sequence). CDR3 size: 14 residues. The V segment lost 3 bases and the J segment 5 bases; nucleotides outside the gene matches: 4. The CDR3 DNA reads TGTGCCAGTAGTATTAACAGGGGGCTGACTGAAGCTTTCTTT. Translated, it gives CASSINRGLTEAFF.

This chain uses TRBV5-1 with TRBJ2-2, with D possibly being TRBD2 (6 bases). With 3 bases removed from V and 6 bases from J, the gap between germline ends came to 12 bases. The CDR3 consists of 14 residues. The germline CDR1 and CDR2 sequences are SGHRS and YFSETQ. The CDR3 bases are TGCGCCAGCAGCTCCGTGGCGGGGCCCGGGGAGCTGTTTTTT. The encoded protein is CASSSVAGPGELFF.

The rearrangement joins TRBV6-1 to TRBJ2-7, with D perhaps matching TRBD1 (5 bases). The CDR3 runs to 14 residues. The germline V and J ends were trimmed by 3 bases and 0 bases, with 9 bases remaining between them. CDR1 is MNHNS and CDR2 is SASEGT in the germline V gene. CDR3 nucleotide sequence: TGTGCCAGCAGTGACCAGGGAAGCTCCTACGAGCAGTACGTC. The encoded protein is CASSDQGSSYEQYV.

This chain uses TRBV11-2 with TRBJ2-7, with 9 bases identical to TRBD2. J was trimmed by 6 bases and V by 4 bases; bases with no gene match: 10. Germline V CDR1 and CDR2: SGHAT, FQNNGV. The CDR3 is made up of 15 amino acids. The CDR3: CASSYLIAGEGEQYF. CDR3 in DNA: TGTGCCAGCAGCTATCTGATAGCGGGAGAGGGCGAGCAGTACTTC.

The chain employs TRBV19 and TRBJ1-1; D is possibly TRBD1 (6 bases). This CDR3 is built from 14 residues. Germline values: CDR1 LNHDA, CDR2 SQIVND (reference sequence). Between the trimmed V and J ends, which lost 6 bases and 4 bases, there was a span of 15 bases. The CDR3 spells CASRLDSLGTEAFF. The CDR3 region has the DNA TGTGCCAGTAGGTTGGACAGCCTGGGCACTGAAGCTTTCTTT.

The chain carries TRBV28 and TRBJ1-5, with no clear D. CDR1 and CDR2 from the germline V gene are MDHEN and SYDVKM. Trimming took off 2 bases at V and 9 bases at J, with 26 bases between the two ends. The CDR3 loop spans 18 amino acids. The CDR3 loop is CASSLRGLAPQLSGPQHF. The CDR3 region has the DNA TGTGCCAGCAGTTTAAGAGGTCTCGCGCCGCAGCTTTCTGGGCCCCAGCATTTT.

CDR3 sequence reads: CASSWGSLNTEAFF. For the CDR3, the DNA is TGTGCCAGCAGCTGGGGCAGTTTGAACACTGAAGCTTTCTTT. The chain uses TRBV7-6 and TRBJ1-1; possible D gene TRBD1, 5 bases. Trimming took 4 bases from V and 0 from J, leaving 9 bases between them. The CDR3 loop spans 14 amino acids. Germline CDR1 and CDR2: SGHVS and FNYEAQ.

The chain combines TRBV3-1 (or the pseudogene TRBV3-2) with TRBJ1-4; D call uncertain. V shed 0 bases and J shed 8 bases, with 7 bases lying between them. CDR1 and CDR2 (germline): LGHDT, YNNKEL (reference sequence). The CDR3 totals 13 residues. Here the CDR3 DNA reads TGTGCCAGCAGCCAAGAGGGCACAGAAAAACTGTTTTTT. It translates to CASSQEGTEKLFF.

The CDR3, as DNA: TGTGCCAGCAGCCAAGGGAGGACTAGCCTCACAGATACGCAGTATTTT. As protein: CASSQGRTSLTDTQYF. J is TRBJ2-3 and V is TRBV7-6, with 8 bases lining up with TRBD2. The trim removed 5 bases at V and 2 bases at J, leaving 9 bases unmatched. The germline CDR1 and CDR2 sequences are SGHVS and FNYEAQ. There are 16 residues in the CDR3.

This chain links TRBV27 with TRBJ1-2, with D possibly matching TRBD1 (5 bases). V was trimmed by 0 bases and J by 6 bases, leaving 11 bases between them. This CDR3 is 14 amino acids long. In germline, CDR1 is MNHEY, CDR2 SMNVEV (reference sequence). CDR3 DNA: TGTGCCAGCAGTTTATCGATAGGGGCCCATGGCTACACCTTC. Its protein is CASSLSIGAHGYTF.

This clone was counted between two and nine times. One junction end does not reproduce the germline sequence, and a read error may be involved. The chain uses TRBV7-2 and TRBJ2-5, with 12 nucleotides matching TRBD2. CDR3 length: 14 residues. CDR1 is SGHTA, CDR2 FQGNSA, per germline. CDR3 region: CASSLAKTSGSLDF. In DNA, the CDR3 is TGTGCCAGCAGCTTAGCAAAGACTAGCGGGAGCCTAGACTTC.